These 17 T cell receptor beta chains originate from one sample sequenced in a study of tumor-infiltrating lymphocytes in oesophageal squamous cell carcinoma. TCRdb ran MiXCR on the PCR reads and lists one entry per CDR3 protein. The sample consists of approximately 11,000 distinct CDR3 sequences, around three fifths of them appearing once. The sequencing sample was made of esophageal tumor tissue. These receptors were taken from a male donor with esophageal squamous cell carcinoma.

The chain joins TRBV12-3 or TRBV12-4 to TRBJ1-1; D might be TRBD1 (6 bases). V lost 6 bases, J lost 4 bases, and 12 bases lay in between. CDR3 length: 13 residues. CDR3 residues: CASSLTGPTEAFF. In DNA, the CDR3 is TGTGCCAGCAGCCTTACAGGGCCCACTGAAGCTTTCTTT.

This clonotype came up a few times. This rearrangement joins TRBV7-2 to TRBJ2-1, with 9 nucleotides matching TRBD2. Germline assignment: CDR1 SGHTA and CDR2 FQGNSA. The CDR3 runs 15 residues. V shed 1 base and J 9 bases; nucleotides not matched to a gene: 7. The CDR3 reads CASSLVLAGYVEQFF. CDR3 bases: TGTGCCAGCAGCTTAGTCCTAGCGGGATATGTTGAGCAGTTCTTC.

The V and J genes are TRBV6-6 and TRBJ2-5; 7 positions agree with TRBD1. This CDR3 region has 13 residues. V lost 5 bases, J lost 2 bases, and 2 bases stayed unmatched. Germline V gene sequence: CDR1 MNHNY, CDR2 SVGAGI (reference sequence). The DNA for the CDR3 is TGTGCCAGCAGTCGACAGGGACAAGAGACCCAGTACTTC. Translated, it gives CASSRQGQETQYF.

V and J are TRBV7-6 and TRBJ2-2, with a possible D match to TRBD1 (5 bases). Germline loops: CDR1 SGHVS, CDR2 FNYEAQ. The CDR3 has 13 amino acids. The ends were cut back, 4 bases at V and 4 bases at J, with 7 bases in the middle. The CDR3 DNA sequence: TGTGCCAGCAGCTACCAGGGCACCGGGGAGCTGTTTTTT. This codes for CASSYQGTGELFF. The whole variable domain, filled in from reference TRBV7-6 and TRBJ2-2, reads GAGVSQSPRYKVTKRGQDVALRCDPISGHVSLYWYRQALGQGPEFLTYFNYEAQQDKSGLPNDRFSAERPEGSISTLTIQRTEQRDSAMYRCASSYQGTGELFFGEGSRLTVL.

The chain employs TRBV7-3 and TRBJ2-6; 14 nucleotides line up with TRBD2. Germline CDR1 reads SGHTA; CDR2 reads FQGTGA. Unmatched junction bases numbered 10, after V lost 5 bases and J lost 4 bases. There are 19 residues in the CDR3. For the CDR3, the DNA is TGTGCCAGCAGCCCTACGGGACTAGCGGGAGTTGGAGGGGCCAACGTCCTGACTTTC. Encoded protein: CASSPTGLAGVGGANVLTF.

V usage is TRBV10-3 and J usage is TRBJ2-5; 8 nucleotides match TRBD1. V lost 1 base to trimming and J lost 1 base; unmatched junction nucleotides: 17. The CDR3 length is 20 residues. In germline, CDR1 is ENHRY, CDR2 SYGVKD. CDR3 sequence (DNA): TGTGCCATCAGTGAGTTATTCCCGGCGGACAGGGACCTATCCCAAGAGACCCAGTACTTC. Protein product: CAISELFPADRDLSQETQYF.

The chain has TRBV7-3 and TRBJ2-3, with 9 bases matching TRBD2. This CDR3 region has 14 residues. The germline V gene encodes CDR1 SGHTA and CDR2 FQGTGA. The V gene end was trimmed by 5 bases and the J gene end by 6 bases; junction bases not matched to a gene: 6. CDR3: CASSPMAGGDTQYF. The CDR3 region has the DNA TGTGCCAGCAGCCCCATGGCGGGGGGGGATACGCAGTATTTT.

The chain has TRBV12-3 or TRBV12-4 and TRBJ2-5; D uncertain. The CDR3 spans 14 residues. The V end was cut by 3 bases, the J end by 1 base, with 9 bases between. The CDR3 loop is CASSLGSLQETQYF. In DNA form, the CDR3 reads TGTGCCAGCAGTTTGGGCAGTCTCCAAGAGACCCAGTACTTC.

The chain is built from TRBV12-1 and TRBJ2-7; the table's D gene call, TRBD1, was not cross checked with the DNA. TRBV12-1 constitutes a pseudogene. CDR3 size: 14 residues. CDR3 DNA sequence: TGTGCCAGCAGCTTTGTGGACAGGGGATACGAGCAGTACTTC. As protein: CASSFVDRGYEQYF.

The chain joins TRBV28 to TRBJ2-3; D ambiguous. This CDR3 comprises 14 residues. In germline, CDR1 is MDHEN, CDR2 SYDVKM. The V end was cut by 5 bases, the J end by 3 bases, with 12 bases between. CDR3 region: CASSPLVVTDTQYF. The DNA for the CDR3 is TGTGCCAGCAGTCCCCTGGTAGTGACAGATACGCAGTATTTT.

The chain combines TRBV7-2 with TRBJ1-1; no clear D. The CDR3 length is 13 residues. Germline CDR1 and CDR2: SGHTA and FQGNSA. Trimming took off 0 bases at V and 6 bases at J, with 8 bases between the two ends. The CDR3 here is CASSLAVLPEAFF. The CDR3 DNA reads TGTGCCAGCAGCTTAGCGGTCCTCCCTGAAGCTTTCTTT.

The CDR3 DNA reads as TGTGCCAGCAGTGCCTACAGGGAAGACGAGCAGTACTTC. Protein: CASSAYREDEQYF. The chain carries TRBV6-1 and TRBJ2-7, with a possible D match to TRBD1 (6 bases). Germline values: CDR1 MNHNS, CDR2 SASEGT. V lost 4 bases and J 5 bases, leaving 12 bases between the germline ends. CDR3 length: 13 residues.

This clonotype has a handful of counts. The V call is TRBV6-1, the J call TRBJ2-7, with 11 bases fitting TRBD2. The trim removed 7 bases at V and 6 bases at J, leaving 14 bases unmatched. CDR1 is MNHNS and CDR2 is SASEGT in the germline V gene. This CDR3 is 16 amino acids long. The chain's CDR3 is CASTGRILAGAGEQYF. The CDR3 DNA reads TGTGCCAGCACGGGGAGAATACTAGCGGGAGCTGGCGAGCAGTACTTC.

This rearrangement joins TRBV7-3 to TRBJ2-1; D is uncertain. TRBJ2-5 matches the DNA end more closely, so the J call is doubtful. This CDR3 region has 14 residues. CDR1 and CDR2 from the germline V gene are SGHTA and FQGTGA. The CDR3 DNA reads TGTGCCAGCAGCTTAATGTCCGGGTGGGGGACCCAGTACTTC. It encodes CASSLMSGWGTQYF.

This clonotype has just a few counts. V usage is TRBV6-1 and J usage is TRBJ2-1; weak D call: TRBD2 (6 bases). Deletions cut 6 bases from V and 0 bases from J, with 6 bases between. CDR3 length equals 13 residues. Germline V CDR1 and CDR2: MNHNS, SASEGT. The CDR3 nucleotides are TGTGCCAGCAGGACTAGCTCCTACAATGAGCAGTTCTTC. Translation: CASRTSSYNEQFF.

This clonotype was found once. This may stem from a read error, because a much larger clone lies one nucleotide away. The genes are TRBV7-2 and TRBJ2-5; TRBD2 aligns across 12 bases. Germline V gene sequence: CDR1 SGHTA, CDR2 FQGNSA. V was pared by 5 bases and J by 11 bases, with 15 bases of the junction left unmatched. The CDR3 length is 16 residues. The CDR3 loop reads CASSDRTSGTRNEQYF. In DNA, the CDR3 is TGTGCCAGCAGCGACCGGACTAGCGGGACAAGGAATGAGCAGTACTTC.

This sequence joins TRBV6-2 or TRBV6-3 and TRBJ2-6; 11 bases are shared with TRBD1. The DNA end is a closer match to TRBJ2-7, so the J assignment may be wrong. The CDR3 contains 14 residues. Germline loops: CDR1 MNHEY, CDR2 SVGEGT. In DNA, the CDR3 is TGTGCCAGCAGGACCGGGACAGGGGGAAACGAGCAGTACTTC. Translated: CASRTGTGGNEQYF.